Listed below are T cell receptor beta chains from one sample, sequenced in a study of radiotherapy plus CTLA-4 blockade in lung cancer. The method was immunoSEQ multiplex PCR; TCRdb's version includes in-frame clones alone and lacks a portion of them. The table includes approximately 45,000 clones, roughly 63% detected once. The sequencing used peripheral blood, collected from a patient treated with radiotherapy plus ipilimumab. These receptor sequences come from a human donor with non-small cell lung cancer who had a partial response to radiotherapy plus ipilimumab. Both conserved end residues are part of each CDR3. A D gene is named only where the DNA matches it firmly. Part of the rows lack a size; the others show once, few, many or a class for expanded clones.

D | size | J | V | CDR3 | DNA
TRBD1 | . | TRBJ2-1 | TRBV5-1 | CASSYRGGTGAHNEQFF | TGCGCCAGCAGCTACCGGGGGGGGACAGGGGCCCACAATGAGCAGTTCTTC
TRBD1 | . | TRBJ2-5 | TRBV11-2 | CASSVGQLVETQYF | TGTGCCAGCAGCGTGGGACAGTTGGTCGAGACCCAGTACTTC
TRBD1 | few | TRBJ1-3 | TRBV27 | CASSLTGDAGNTIYF | TGTGCCAGCAGTCTAACAGGGGATGCTGGAAACACCATATATTTT
. | medium-sized | TRBJ2-7 | TRBV6-6 | CASSYLRRKVAYEQYF | TGTGCCAGCAGTTATCTCCGGCGGAAGGTCGCCTACGAGCAGTACTTC
TRBD2 | . | TRBJ2-7 | TRBV15 | CATSPLAGGIYEQYF | TGTGCCACCAGCCCTCTAGCGGGGGGGATTTACGAGCAGTACTTC
TRBD1 | . | TRBJ1-1 | TRBV29-1 | CSVEAGGKVNTEAFF | TGCAGCGTTGAGGCAGGGGGCAAAGTGAACACTGAAGCTTTCTTT
TRBD1 | once | TRBJ2-1 | TRBV11-2 | CASSLDPRQGADGGQFF | TGTGCCAGCAGCTTAGATCCCAGGCAGGGGGCCGACGGGGGGCAGTTCTTC
. | . | TRBJ2-7 | TRBV19 | CASRRGPPSYEQYF | TGTGCCAGTAGGCGGGGACCCCCCTCCTACGAGCAGTACTTC
. | . | TRBJ1-2 | TRBV30 | CAWSVLVGTYGYTF | TGTGCCTGGAGTGTATTAGTGGGGACTTATGGCTACACCTTC
TRBD1 | once | TRBJ2-3 | TRBV10-2 | CATGTGPTDTQYF | TGCGCCACCGGGACAGGACCCACAGATACGCAGTATTTT
. | . | TRBJ2-5 | TRBV19 | CASSAGPNKQETQYF | TGTGCCAGTAGTGCGGGGCCAAACAAACAAGAGACCCAGTACTTC
. | few | TRBJ1-2 | TRBV6-6 | CASTSRAGYTF | TGTGCCAGCACGTCACGAGCTGGCTACACCTTC
TRBD2 | few | TRBJ2-2 | TRBV7-2 | CASSLISSSASGGAGELFF | TGTGCCAGCAGCTTAATCTCATCCTCCGCTAGCGGGGGGGCCGGGGAGCTGTTTTTT
. | . | TRBJ1-2 | TRBV29-1 | CSVESEEGYYGYTF | TGCAGCGTTGAGAGTGAGGAGGGATACTATGGCTACACCTTC
. | once | TRBJ1-1 | TRBV6-1 | CASSEYRDLTPEAFF | TGTGCCAGCAGTGAATACAGGGACCTCACTCCTGAAGCTTTCTTT
TRBD1 | few | TRBJ1-2 | TRBV7-9 | CASSSDRGHGYTF | TGTGCCAGCAGCTCAGACAGGGGGCATGGCTACACCTTC
TRBD1 | . | TRBJ1-5 | TRBV18 | CASSPDRVQPQHF | TGTGCCAGCTCCCCCGACAGGGTTCAGCCCCAGCATTTT
. | once | TRBJ1-1 | TRBV10-1 | CASSRGLNTEAFF | TGCGCCAGCAGTCGTGGCTTGAACACTGAAGCTTTCTTT
TRBD2 | few | TRBJ2-1 | TRBV27 | CASSLGLADNEQFF | TGTGCCAGCAGTTTAGGTCTAGCGGACAATGAGCAGTTCTTC
TRBD1 | . | TRBJ1-1 | TRBV6-1 | CASSPRTGGTEAFF | TGTGCCAGCAGTCCCCGGACAGGTGGGACTGAAGCTTTCTTT
TRBD1 | . | TRBJ1-3 | TRBV7-2 | CASSETGGGGNTIYF | TGTGCCAGCAGCGAAACAGGGGGCGGCGGAAACACCATATATTTT